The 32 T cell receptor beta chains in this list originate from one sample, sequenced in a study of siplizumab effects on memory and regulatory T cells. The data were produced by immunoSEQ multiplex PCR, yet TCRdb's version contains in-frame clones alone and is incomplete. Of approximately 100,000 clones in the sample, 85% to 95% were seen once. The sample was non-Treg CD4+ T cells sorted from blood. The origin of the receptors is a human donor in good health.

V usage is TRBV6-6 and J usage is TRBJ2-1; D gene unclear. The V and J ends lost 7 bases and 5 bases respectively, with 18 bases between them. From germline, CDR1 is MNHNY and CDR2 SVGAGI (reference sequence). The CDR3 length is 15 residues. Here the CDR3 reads CASIPETLEDNEQFF. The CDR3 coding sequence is TGTGCCAGCATTCCCGAGACCCTCGAGGACAATGAGCAGTTCTTC.

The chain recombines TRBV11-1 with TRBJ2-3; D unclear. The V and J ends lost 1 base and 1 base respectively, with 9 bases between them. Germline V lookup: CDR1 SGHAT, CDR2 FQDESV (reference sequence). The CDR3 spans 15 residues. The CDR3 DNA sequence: TGTGCCAGCAGCTTAGGGGTGCTAGGCACAGATACGCAGTATTTT. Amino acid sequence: CASSLGVLGTDTQYF.

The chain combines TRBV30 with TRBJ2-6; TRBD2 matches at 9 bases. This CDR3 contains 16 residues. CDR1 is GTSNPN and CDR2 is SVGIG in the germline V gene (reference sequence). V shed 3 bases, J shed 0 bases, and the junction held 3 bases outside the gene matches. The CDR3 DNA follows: TGTGCCTGGAGGACTAGCGGCAGCTCTGGGGCCAACGTCCTGACTTTC. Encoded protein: CAWRTSGSSGANVLTF.

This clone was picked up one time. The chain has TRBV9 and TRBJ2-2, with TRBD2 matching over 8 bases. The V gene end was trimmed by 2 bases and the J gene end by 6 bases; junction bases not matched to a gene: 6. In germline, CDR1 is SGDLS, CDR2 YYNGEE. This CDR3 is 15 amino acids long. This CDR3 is CASSVTSGGSGELFF. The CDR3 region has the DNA TGTGCCAGCAGCGTTACCAGCGGGGGTTCCGGGGAGCTGTTTTTT.

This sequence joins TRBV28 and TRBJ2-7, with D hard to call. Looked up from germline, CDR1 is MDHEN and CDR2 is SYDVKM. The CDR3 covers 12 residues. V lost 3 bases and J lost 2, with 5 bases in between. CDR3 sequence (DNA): TGTGCCAGCAGTTTGTTTCCCTACGAGCAGTACTTC. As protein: CASSLFPYEQYF.

The CDR3 nucleotides are TGTGCCAGCAGGAGGACCGGGGGACCAGAAGCTTTCTTT. Protein sequence: CASRRTGGPEAFF. The chain combines TRBV11-1 with TRBJ1-1; D might be TRBD1 (5 bases). The germline V and J ends were trimmed by 6 bases and 8 bases, with 16 bases remaining between them. CDR1 is SGHAT, CDR2 FQDESV, per germline (reference sequence). The CDR3 consists of 13 residues.

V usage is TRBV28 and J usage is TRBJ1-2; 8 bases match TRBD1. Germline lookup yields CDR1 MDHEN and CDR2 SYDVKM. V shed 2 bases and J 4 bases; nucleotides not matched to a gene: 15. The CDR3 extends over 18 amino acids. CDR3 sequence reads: CASSLIRATGARGYGYTF. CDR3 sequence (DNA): TGTGCCAGCAGTTTAATAAGGGCGACAGGGGCCAGGGGCTATGGCTACACCTTC.

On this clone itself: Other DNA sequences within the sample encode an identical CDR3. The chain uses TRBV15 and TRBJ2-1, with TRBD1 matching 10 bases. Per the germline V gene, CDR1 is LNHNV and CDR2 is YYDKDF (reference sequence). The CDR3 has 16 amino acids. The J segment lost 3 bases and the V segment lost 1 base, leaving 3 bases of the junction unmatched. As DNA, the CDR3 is TGTGCCACCAGCAGAGTTGGGACAGGGGTCTACAATGAGCAGTTCTTC. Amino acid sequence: CATSRVGTGVYNEQFF.

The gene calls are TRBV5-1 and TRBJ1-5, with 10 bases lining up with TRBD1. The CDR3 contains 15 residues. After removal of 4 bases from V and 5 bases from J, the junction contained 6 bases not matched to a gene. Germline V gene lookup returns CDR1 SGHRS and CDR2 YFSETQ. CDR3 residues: CASSRDRGPDQPQHF. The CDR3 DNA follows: TGCGCCAGCAGCAGGGACAGGGGCCCCGATCAGCCCCAGCATTTT.

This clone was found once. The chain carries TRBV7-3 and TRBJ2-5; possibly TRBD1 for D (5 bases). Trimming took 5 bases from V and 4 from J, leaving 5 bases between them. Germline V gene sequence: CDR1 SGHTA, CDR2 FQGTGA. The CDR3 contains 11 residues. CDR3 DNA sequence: TGTGCCAGCAGCCAGGGAGAGACCCAGTACTTC. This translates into CASSQGETQYF.

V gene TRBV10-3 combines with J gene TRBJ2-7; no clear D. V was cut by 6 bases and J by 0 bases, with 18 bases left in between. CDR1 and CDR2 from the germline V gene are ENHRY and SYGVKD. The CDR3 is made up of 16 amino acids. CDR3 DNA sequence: TGTGCCATCAGCCAGAAGGTTTGGGCCTCCTCCTACGAGCAGTACTTC. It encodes CAISQKVWASSYEQYF.

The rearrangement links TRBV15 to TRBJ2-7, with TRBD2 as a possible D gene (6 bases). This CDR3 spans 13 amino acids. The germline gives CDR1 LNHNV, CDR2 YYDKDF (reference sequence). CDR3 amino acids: CVGRGGDSYEQYF. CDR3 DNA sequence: TGTGTTGGACGGGGCGGGGATTCCTACGAGCAGTACTTC.

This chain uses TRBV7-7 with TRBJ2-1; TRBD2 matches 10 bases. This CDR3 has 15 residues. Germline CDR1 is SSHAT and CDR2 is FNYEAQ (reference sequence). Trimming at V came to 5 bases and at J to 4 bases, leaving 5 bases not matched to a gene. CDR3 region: CASSRSGGAYNEQFF. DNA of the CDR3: TGTGCCAGCAGCAGAAGCGGGGGGGCTTACAATGAGCAGTTCTTC.

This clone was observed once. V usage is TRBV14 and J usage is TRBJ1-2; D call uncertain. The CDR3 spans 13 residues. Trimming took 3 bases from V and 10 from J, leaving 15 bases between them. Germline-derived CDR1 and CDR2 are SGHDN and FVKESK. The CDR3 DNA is TGTGCCAGCAGCCAGGGTAGTGGGTCGGACTACACCTTC. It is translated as CASSQGSGSDYTF.

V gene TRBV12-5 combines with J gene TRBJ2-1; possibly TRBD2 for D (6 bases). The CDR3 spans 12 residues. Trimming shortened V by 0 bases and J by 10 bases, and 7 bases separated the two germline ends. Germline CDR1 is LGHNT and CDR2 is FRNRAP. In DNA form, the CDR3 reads TGTGCTAGTGGTTTGGTACGGGGGGAGCAGTTCTTC. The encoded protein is CASGLVRGEQFF.

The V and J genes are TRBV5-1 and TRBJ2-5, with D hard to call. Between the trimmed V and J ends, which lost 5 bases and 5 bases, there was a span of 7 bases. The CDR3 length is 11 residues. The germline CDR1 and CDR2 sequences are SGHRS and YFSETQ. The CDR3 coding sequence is TGCGCCAGCAGGAGTTTGGAGACCCAGTACTTC. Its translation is CASRSLETQYF.

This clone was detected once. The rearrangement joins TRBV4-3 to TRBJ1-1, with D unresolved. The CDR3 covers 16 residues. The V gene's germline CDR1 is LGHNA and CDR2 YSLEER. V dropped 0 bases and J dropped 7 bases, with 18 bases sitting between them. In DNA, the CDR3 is TGCGCCAGCAGCCAAGATTCGCACACGTCTGGGGATGAAGCTTTCTTT. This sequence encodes CASSQDSHTSGDEAFF.

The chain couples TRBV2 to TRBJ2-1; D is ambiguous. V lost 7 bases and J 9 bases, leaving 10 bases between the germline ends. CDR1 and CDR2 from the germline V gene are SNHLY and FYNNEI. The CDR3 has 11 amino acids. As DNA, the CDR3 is TGTGCCAGCAAGCTTTTCGGTGAGCAGTTCTTC. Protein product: CASKLFGEQFF.

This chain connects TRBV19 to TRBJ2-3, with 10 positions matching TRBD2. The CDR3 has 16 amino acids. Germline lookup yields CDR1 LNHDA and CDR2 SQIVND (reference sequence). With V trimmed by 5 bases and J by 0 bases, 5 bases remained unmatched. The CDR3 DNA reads TGTGCCAGTAGTGTAGCTAGCGGGGGTAGCACAGATACGCAGTATTTT. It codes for CASSVASGGSTDTQYF.

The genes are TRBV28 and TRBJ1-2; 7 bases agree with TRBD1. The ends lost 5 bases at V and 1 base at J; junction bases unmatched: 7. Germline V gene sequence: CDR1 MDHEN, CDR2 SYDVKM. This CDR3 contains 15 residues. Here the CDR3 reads CASSRTGTDNYGYTF. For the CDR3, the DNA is TGTGCCAGCAGTCGAACCGGGACAGATAACTATGGCTACACCTTC.

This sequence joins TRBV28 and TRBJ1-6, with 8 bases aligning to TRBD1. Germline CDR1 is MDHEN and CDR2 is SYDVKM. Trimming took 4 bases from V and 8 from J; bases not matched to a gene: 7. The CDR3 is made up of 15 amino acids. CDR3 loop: CASSSDRGVHSPLHF. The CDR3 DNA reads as TGTGCCAGCAGTTCTGACAGGGGAGTCCATTCACCCCTCCACTTT. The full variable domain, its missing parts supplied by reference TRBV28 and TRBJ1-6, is DVKVTQSSRYLVKRTGEKVFLECVQDMDHENMFWYRQDPGLGLRLIYFSYDVKMKEKGDIPEGYSVSREKKERFSLILESASTNQTSMYLCASSSDRGVHSPLHFGNGTRLTVT.

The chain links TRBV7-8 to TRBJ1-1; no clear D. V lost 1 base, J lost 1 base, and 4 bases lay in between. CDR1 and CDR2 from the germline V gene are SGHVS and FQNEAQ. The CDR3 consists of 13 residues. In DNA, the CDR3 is TGTGCCAGCAGCTTAGGAGAGAACACTGAAGCTTTCTTT. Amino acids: CASSLGENTEAFF.

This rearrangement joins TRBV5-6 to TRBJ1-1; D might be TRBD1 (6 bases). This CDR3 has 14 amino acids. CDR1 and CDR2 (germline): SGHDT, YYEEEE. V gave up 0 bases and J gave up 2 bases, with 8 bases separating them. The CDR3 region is CASSLAGGNTEAFF. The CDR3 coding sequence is TGTGCCAGCAGCTTGGCGGGGGGCAACACTGAAGCTTTCTTT.

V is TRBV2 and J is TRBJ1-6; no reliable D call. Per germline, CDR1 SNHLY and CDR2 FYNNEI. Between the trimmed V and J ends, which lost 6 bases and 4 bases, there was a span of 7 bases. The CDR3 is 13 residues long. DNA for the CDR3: TGTGCCAGCAGACAGAATTATAATTCACCCCTCCACTTT. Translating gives CASRQNYNSPLHF. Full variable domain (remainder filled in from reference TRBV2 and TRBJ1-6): EPEVTQTPSHQVTQMGQEVILRCVPISNHLYFYWYRQILGQKVEFLVSFYNNEISEKSEIFDDQFSVERPDGSNFTLKIRSTKLEDSAMYFCASRQNYNSPLHFGNGTRLTVT.

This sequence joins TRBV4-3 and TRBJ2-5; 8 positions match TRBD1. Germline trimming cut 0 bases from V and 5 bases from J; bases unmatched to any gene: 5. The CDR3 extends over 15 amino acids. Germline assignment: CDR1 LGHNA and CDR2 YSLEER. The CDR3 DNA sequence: TGCGCCAGCAGCCAAGAAGGGACAGGAGGGGAGACCCAGTACTTC. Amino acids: CASSQEGTGGETQYF.

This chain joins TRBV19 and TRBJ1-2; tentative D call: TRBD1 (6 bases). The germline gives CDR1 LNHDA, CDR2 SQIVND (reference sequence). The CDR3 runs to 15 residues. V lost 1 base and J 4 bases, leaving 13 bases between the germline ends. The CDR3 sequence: CASSIGTGTSYGYTF. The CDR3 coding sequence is TGTGCCAGTAGTATAGGTACCGGGACAAGCTATGGCTACACCTTC.

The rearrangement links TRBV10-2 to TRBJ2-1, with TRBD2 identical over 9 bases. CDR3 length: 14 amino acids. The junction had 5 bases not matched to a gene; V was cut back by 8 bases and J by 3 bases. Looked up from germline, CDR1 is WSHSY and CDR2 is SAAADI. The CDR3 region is CASGLAGLYNEQFF. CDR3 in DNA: TGCGCCAGCGGCCTAGCGGGGCTCTACAATGAGCAGTTCTTC.

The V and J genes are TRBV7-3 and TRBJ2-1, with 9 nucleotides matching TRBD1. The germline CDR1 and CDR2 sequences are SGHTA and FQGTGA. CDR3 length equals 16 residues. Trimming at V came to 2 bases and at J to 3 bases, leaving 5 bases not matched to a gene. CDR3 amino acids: CASSLAQGAYYNEQFF. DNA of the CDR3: TGTGCCAGCAGCTTAGCACAGGGGGCATACTACAATGAGCAGTTCTTC. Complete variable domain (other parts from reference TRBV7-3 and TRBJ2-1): GAGVSQTPSNKVTEKGKYVELRCDPISGHTALYWYRQSLGQGPEFLIYFQGTGAADDSGLPNDRFFAVRPEGSVSTLKIQRTERGDSAVYLCASSLAQGAYYNEQFFGPGTRLTVL.

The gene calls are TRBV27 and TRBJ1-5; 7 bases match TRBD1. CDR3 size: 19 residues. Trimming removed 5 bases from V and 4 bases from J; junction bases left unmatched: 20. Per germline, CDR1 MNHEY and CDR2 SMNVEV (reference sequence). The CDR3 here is CASSIRPITGERGNQPQHF. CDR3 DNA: TGTGCCAGCAGTATCCGCCCGATTACAGGGGAACGTGGAAATCAGCCCCAGCATTTT.

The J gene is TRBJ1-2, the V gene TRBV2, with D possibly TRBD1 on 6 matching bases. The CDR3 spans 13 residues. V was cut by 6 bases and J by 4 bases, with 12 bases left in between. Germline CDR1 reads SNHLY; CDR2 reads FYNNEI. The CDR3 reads CASRQGSPYGYTF. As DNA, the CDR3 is TGTGCCAGCAGACAGGGTAGCCCCTATGGCTACACCTTC.

The DNA of the CDR3 is TGTGCCAGCAGCTTAGATGTACAGAACTACGAGCAGTACTTC. Translated: CASSLDVQNYEQYF. The chain combines TRBV7-3 with TRBJ2-7, with D uncertain. In germline, CDR1 is SGHTA, CDR2 FQGTGA. The CDR3 has 14 amino acids. With 2 bases removed from V and 3 bases from J, the gap between germline ends came to 11 bases.

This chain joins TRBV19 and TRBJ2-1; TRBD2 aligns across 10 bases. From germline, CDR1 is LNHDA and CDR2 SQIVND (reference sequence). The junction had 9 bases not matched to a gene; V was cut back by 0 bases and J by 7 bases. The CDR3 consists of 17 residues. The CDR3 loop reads CASSIDVGLAGDNEQFF. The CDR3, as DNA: TGTGCCAGTAGTATAGATGTGGGGCTAGCGGGGGATAATGAGCAGTTCTTC.